This is a list of T cell receptor beta chains from one sample in a study of T cell repertoires in ileal Crohn's disease. The data were produced by immunoSEQ multiplex PCR, yet TCRdb's version contains in-frame clones alone and is incomplete. Of about 12,000 clones in the sample, 82% were seen once. The sequenced material came from ileal tissue. The receptor source for this set is an adult with Crohn's disease. Both conserved end residues are part of each CDR3. Fields, in order: CDR3 protein, CDR3 DNA, D gene, J gene, clone size, V gene, CDR3 length. D genes are given only for firm matches. The size entry is marked missing in some rows and otherwise reads once, few, many or a size class.

CDR3aa: CASSAEQTTTGELFF; CDR3nt: TGTGCCAGTAGTGCCGAACAAACTACCACCGGGGAGCTGTTTTTT; d_gene: NA; j_gene: TRBJ2-2; abundance: NA; v_gene: TRBV19; len: 15
CDR3aa: CASSPGQGYYYEQYF; CDR3nt: TGTGCCAGCTCACCCGGACAGGGTTACTACTACGAGCAGTACTTC; d_gene: TRBD1; j_gene: TRBJ2-7; abundance: NA; v_gene: TRBV18; len: 15
CDR3aa: CASSPRLGRNEQFF; CDR3nt: TGTGCCAGCAGCCCCCGACTAGGGCGGAATGAGCAGTTCTTC; d_gene: NA; j_gene: TRBJ2-1; abundance: once; v_gene: TRBV7-3; len: 14
CDR3aa: CASSGERDRRGQETQYF; CDR3nt: TGTGCCAGCAGCGGGGAGAGGGACAGGCGAGGCCAAGAGACCCAGTACTTC; d_gene: NA; j_gene: TRBJ2-5; abundance: NA; v_gene: TRBV21-1; len: 17
CDR3aa: CASSERRETQYF; CDR3nt: TGTGCCAGCAGTGAAAGGAGGGAGACCCAGTACTTC; d_gene: NA; j_gene: TRBJ2-5; abundance: NA; v_gene: TRBV2; len: 12
CDR3aa: CASSPGSTETQYF; CDR3nt: TGTGCCAGCAGCCCCGGGAGTACAGAGACCCAGTACTTC; d_gene: NA; j_gene: TRBJ2-5; abundance: NA; v_gene: TRBV11-2; len: 13
CDR3aa: CASSPSRDTEAFF; CDR3nt: TGTGCCAGCAGCCCCAGCAGGGACACTGAAGCTTTCTTT; d_gene: NA; j_gene: TRBJ1-1; abundance: NA; v_gene: TRBV7-9; len: 13
CDR3aa: CASSVSGSDQPQHF; CDR3nt: TGTGCCAGCAGCGTCTCAGGGTCCGATCAGCCCCAGCATTTT; d_gene: NA; j_gene: TRBJ1-5; abundance: NA; v_gene: TRBV4-2; len: 14
CDR3aa: CASSARVETEAFF; CDR3nt: TGTGCCAGCAGTGCCAGGGTGGAGACTGAAGCTTTCTTT; d_gene: NA; j_gene: TRBJ1-1; abundance: once; v_gene: TRBV6-5; len: 13
CDR3aa: CASSLNGVNEQFF; CDR3nt: TGTGCCAGCAGCTTAAACGGGGTAAATGAGCAGTTCTTC; d_gene: NA; j_gene: TRBJ2-1; abundance: NA; v_gene: TRBV7-9; len: 13
CDR3aa: CSVVLQGVNQPQHF; CDR3nt: TGCAGCGTTGTATTACAGGGGGTCAATCAGCCCCAGCATTTT; d_gene: TRBD1; j_gene: TRBJ1-5; abundance: NA; v_gene: TRBV29-1; len: 14
CDR3aa: CASSPGRDAGLSDGYTF; CDR3nt: TGTGCCAGCTCTCCCGGACGGGACGCGGGATTGAGTGATGGCTACACCTTC; d_gene: NA; j_gene: TRBJ1-2; abundance: NA; v_gene: TRBV18; len: 17
CDR3aa: CASSTGGFADTQYF; CDR3nt: TGTGCCAGTTCGACAGGGGGCTTCGCAGATACGCAGTATTTT; d_gene: TRBD1; j_gene: TRBJ2-3; abundance: NA; v_gene: TRBV19; len: 14
CDR3aa: CASTPGLGHYEQYF; CDR3nt: TGTGCCAGCACCCCGGGACTAGGCCACTACGAGCAGTACTTC; d_gene: TRBD2; j_gene: TRBJ2-7; abundance: NA; v_gene: TRBV7-2; len: 14
CDR3aa: CASSEAPYAHYEQYF; CDR3nt: TGTGCCAGCAGTGAAGCGCCATACGCACACTACGAGCAGTACTTC; d_gene: NA; j_gene: TRBJ2-7; abundance: NA; v_gene: TRBV6-1; len: 15
CDR3aa: CASSEFWLAGHYNEQFF; CDR3nt: TGTGCCAGCAGTGAATTTTGGCTAGCGGGGCACTACAATGAGCAGTTCTTC; d_gene: TRBD2; j_gene: TRBJ2-1; abundance: NA; v_gene: TRBV25-1; len: 17
CDR3aa: CASSPRGISYEQYF; CDR3nt: TGTGCCAGCAGTCCCCGGGGGATCTCCTACGAGCAGTACTTC; d_gene: NA; j_gene: TRBJ2-7; abundance: NA; v_gene: TRBV27; len: 14
CDR3aa: CASSSLTGEGYTF; CDR3nt: TGTGCCAGCAGTTCCCTCACAGGGGAGGGCTACACCTTC; d_gene: TRBD1; j_gene: TRBJ1-2; abundance: NA; v_gene: TRBV28; len: 13
CDR3aa: CASSERQARNTEAFF; CDR3nt: TGTGCCAGCAGTGAACGGCAGGCGAGGAACACTGAAGCTTTCTTT; d_gene: NA; j_gene: TRBJ1-1; abundance: NA; v_gene: TRBV2; len: 15
CDR3aa: CAWSQKSGNTIYF; CDR3nt: TGTGCCTGGAGTCAGAAGTCTGGAAACACCATATATTTT; d_gene: NA; j_gene: TRBJ1-3; abundance: NA; v_gene: TRBV30; len: 13
CDR3aa: CASSWTPPDTQYF; CDR3nt: TGTGCCAGCAGCTGGACTCCCCCAGATACGCAGTATTTT; d_gene: NA; j_gene: TRBJ2-3; abundance: NA; v_gene: TRBV11-2; len: 13
CDR3aa: CASSMGLAGGNYEQYF; CDR3nt: TGTGCCAGCTCGATGGGACTAGCGGGAGGGAATTACGAGCAGTACTTC; d_gene: TRBD2; j_gene: TRBJ2-7; abundance: NA; v_gene: TRBV2; len: 16
CDR3aa: CASSLTELNEQFF; CDR3nt: TGTGCCAGCAGCTTAACGGAGCTTAATGAGCAGTTCTTC; d_gene: NA; j_gene: TRBJ2-1; abundance: NA; v_gene: TRBV7-3; len: 13
CDR3aa: CASSVDYTDTQYF; CDR3nt: TGTGCCAGCAGCGTCGACTACACAGATACGCAGTATTTT; d_gene: NA; j_gene: TRBJ2-3; abundance: NA; v_gene: TRBV7-2; len: 13
CDR3aa: CASRDNRGWDYGYTF; CDR3nt: TGTGCCAGCCGCGATAACAGGGGTTGGGACTATGGCTACACCTTC; d_gene: TRBD1; j_gene: TRBJ1-2; abundance: large; v_gene: TRBV18; len: 15
CDR3aa: CASSYSFRVKEQYF; CDR3nt: TGTGCCAGCAGTTACTCGTTCAGGGTAAAGGAGCAGTACTTC; d_gene: NA; j_gene: TRBJ2-7; abundance: once; v_gene: TRBV6-5; len: 14
CDR3aa: CASSSYPNYGYTF; CDR3nt: TGTGCCAGCAGCTCCTACCCTAACTATGGCTACACCTTC; d_gene: NA; j_gene: TRBJ1-2; abundance: NA; v_gene: TRBV7-3; len: 13
CDR3aa: CASSLILAPSETQYF; CDR3nt: TGTGCCAGCAGCTTAATCCTAGCGCCCTCGGAGACCCAGTACTTC; d_gene: NA; j_gene: TRBJ2-5; abundance: NA; v_gene: TRBV7-6; len: 15
CDR3aa: CASSLAGTSEETQYF; CDR3nt: TGCGCCAGCAGCTTGGCCGGGACTAGCGAGGAGACCCAGTACTTC; d_gene: TRBD2; j_gene: TRBJ2-5; abundance: NA; v_gene: TRBV5-1; len: 15
CDR3aa: CASSIEASLYNEQFF; CDR3nt: TGTGCCAGTAGTATTGAGGCTAGTCTTTACAATGAGCAGTTCTTC; d_gene: NA; j_gene: TRBJ2-1; abundance: NA; v_gene: TRBV19; len: 15
CDR3aa: CASRSRYDTEAFF; CDR3nt: TGTGCCAGCAGGTCGAGGTATGACACTGAAGCTTTCTTT; d_gene: NA; j_gene: TRBJ1-1; abundance: NA; v_gene: TRBV27; len: 13
CDR3aa: CASSYSGSSYEQYF; CDR3nt: TGTGCCAGCAGTTATAGCGGGAGCTCCTACGAGCAGTACTTC; d_gene: TRBD2; j_gene: TRBJ2-7; abundance: NA; v_gene: TRBV2; len: 14
CDR3aa: CASSQPGGQGTDTQYF; CDR3nt: TGTGCCAGCAGCCAACCGGGGGGGCAGGGCACAGATACGCAGTATTTT; d_gene: TRBD2; j_gene: TRBJ2-3; abundance: NA; v_gene: TRBV5-6; len: 16
CDR3aa: CSVEAKDSDNQPQHF; CDR3nt: TGCAGCGTTGAAGCCAAGGACAGTGACAATCAGCCCCAGCATTTT; d_gene: NA; j_gene: TRBJ1-5; abundance: NA; v_gene: TRBV29-1; len: 15
CDR3aa: CASSVGARYGYTF; CDR3nt: TGTGCCAGCAGCGTAGGGGCCCGATATGGCTACACCTTC; d_gene: NA; j_gene: TRBJ1-2; abundance: NA; v_gene: TRBV9; len: 13
CDR3aa: CASSQQGAEAFF; CDR3nt: TGTGCCAGCAGCCAACAGGGCGCTGAAGCTTTCTTT; d_gene: NA; j_gene: TRBJ1-1; abundance: NA; v_gene: TRBV5-5; len: 12
CDR3aa: CASQVTRTGRYGYTF; CDR3nt: TGTGCCAGTCAAGTGACCCGGACAGGGCGCTATGGCTACACCTTC; d_gene: TRBD1; j_gene: TRBJ1-2; abundance: few; v_gene: TRBV19; len: 15
CDR3aa: CASSLELQDGTDTQYF; CDR3nt: TGTGCCAGCAGCTTGGAGCTACAGGACGGCACAGATACGCAGTATTTT; d_gene: NA; j_gene: TRBJ2-3; abundance: NA; v_gene: TRBV5-4; len: 16
CDR3aa: CASSLADRLDGYGYTF; CDR3nt: TGCGCCAGCAGCTTGGCCGACAGGTTGGACGGGTATGGCTACACCTTC; d_gene: NA; j_gene: TRBJ1-2; abundance: NA; v_gene: TRBV5-1; len: 16
CDR3aa: CASSVDRGGQPQHF; CDR3nt: TGTGCCAGCAGCGTCGACAGGGGGGGTCAGCCCCAGCATTTT; d_gene: TRBD1; j_gene: TRBJ1-5; abundance: NA; v_gene: TRBV9; len: 14
CDR3aa: CASSKDSNNYGYTF; CDR3nt: TGTGCCAGCAGCAAGGACAGCAATAACTATGGCTACACCTTC; d_gene: NA; j_gene: TRBJ1-2; abundance: NA; v_gene: TRBV11-3; len: 14
CDR3aa: CAWSSGYEQYF; CDR3nt: TGTGCCTGGAGTTCAGGGTACGAGCAGTACTTC; d_gene: NA; j_gene: TRBJ2-7; abundance: NA; v_gene: TRBV30; len: 11
CDR3aa: CASSPGDNLNTGELFF; CDR3nt: TGTGCCAGCTCACCGGGAGACAACTTGAACACCGGGGAGCTGTTTTTT; d_gene: NA; j_gene: TRBJ2-2; abundance: NA; v_gene: TRBV18; len: 16